These 10 T cell receptor beta chains were sequenced from one sample in a study of shared clonotypes between healthy human individuals. Data came from immunoSEQ multiplex PCR; TCRdb stores just in-frame clones and leaves some out. The sample lists hundreds of thousands of clones; 70% to 80% were seen once. Sequencing was done on a sample of PBMCs. The receptors come from a woman between 35 and 50 years old in good health. Some clones in this sample may be carry-over from other donors' samples.

The J gene is TRBJ1-1, the V gene TRBV19; 10 nucleotides match TRBD1. Germline CDR1 and CDR2: LNHDA and SQIVND (reference sequence). The CDR3 consists of 14 residues. Germline trimming cut 6 bases from V and 3 bases from J; bases unmatched to any gene: 4. The CDR3 is CASRSGQGDTEAFF. As DNA, the CDR3 is TGTGCCAGTAGGTCCGGACAGGGGGACACTGAAGCTTTCTTT.

The rearrangement links TRBV6-5 to TRBJ2-3; D is uncertain. Germline lookup yields CDR1 MNHEY and CDR2 SVGAGI. The CDR3 is 13 amino acids. V gave up 2 bases and J gave up 6 bases, with 9 bases separating them. The CDR3 DNA reads TGTGCCAGCAGTTACCACCCTTCGGATACGCAGTATTTT. Translated, it gives CASSYHPSDTQYF.

This clone was observed a single time. V gene TRBV6-1 combines with J gene TRBJ2-2; D is perhaps TRBD1 (5 bases). Per the germline V gene, CDR1 is MNHNS and CDR2 is SASEGT. Trimming removed 3 bases from V and 2 bases from J, with 13 bases in between. The CDR3 spans 16 residues. The CDR3 loop reads CASSEQGPFNTGELFF. DNA of the CDR3: TGTGCCAGCAGTGAGCAGGGTCCCTTTAACACCGGGGAGCTGTTTTTT.

Notes on this clone: Other nucleotide sequences in the sample specify the same CDR3. The V call is TRBV6-1, the J call TRBJ2-1; D unresolved. V shed 3 bases and J shed 7 bases, with 7 bases lying between them. This CDR3 has 12 amino acids. Per the germline V gene, CDR1 is MNHNS and CDR2 is SASEGT. The CDR3: CASSEARNEQFF. DNA of the CDR3: TGTGCCAGCAGTGAGGCTAGGAATGAGCAGTTCTTC.

The gene calls are TRBV19 and TRBJ2-5, with D perhaps being TRBD1 or TRBD2 (5 bases each). Trimming left V 1 base short and J 7 bases short, with 10 bases between. CDR1 LNHDA and CDR2 SQIVND come from the germline V gene (reference sequence). This CDR3 spans 13 amino acids. CDR3 nucleotide sequence: TGTGCCAGTAGTATAGGAGGGACGCCGACCCAGTACTTC. It translates to CASSIGGTPTQYF.

The V and J genes are TRBV9 and TRBJ2-2; no firm D call. Germline values: CDR1 SGDLS, CDR2 YYNGEE. The CDR3 runs to 11 residues. Trimming removed 5 bases from V and 7 bases from J, with 6 bases in between. CDR3 residues: CASSSDGELFF. CDR3 nucleotides: TGTGCCAGCAGTAGTGACGGGGAGCTGTTTTTT.

The CDR3 region is CASSPRAGLAGAPYF. The CDR3 bases are TGTGCCAGCAGTCCTCGGGCGGGGCTAGCGGGGGCCCCGTACTTC. The V gene is TRBV6-1, the J gene TRBJ2-5; 10 nucleotides agree with TRBD2. CDR3 length: 15 residues. The germline V gene encodes CDR1 MNHNS and CDR2 SASEGT. V was clipped by 5 bases and J by 13 bases; unmatched bases: 16.

The CDR3 DNA follows: TGTGCCAGCAGCTTAGCGGTACGGTTTGGGGAGACCCAGTACTTC. As protein: CASSLAVRFGETQYF. The J gene is TRBJ2-5, the V gene TRBV7-2; D is unclear. Germline V lookup: CDR1 SGHTA, CDR2 FQGNSA. This CDR3 has 15 amino acids. V lost 0 bases, J lost 5 bases, and 13 bases lay in between. The variable domain in full, with the rest retrieved from reference TRBV7-2 and TRBJ2-5, is GAGVSQSPSNKVTEKGKDVELRCDPISGHTALYWYRQSLGQGLEFLIYFQGNSAPDKSGLPSDRFSAERTGGSVSTLTIQRTQQEDSAVYLCASSLAVRFGETQYFGPGTRLLVL.

Concerning this clone: Other DNA variants within this sample encode the same CDR3. The chain combines TRBV4-1 with TRBJ2-7, with 8 bases that match TRBD2. The junction had 2 bases not matched to a gene; V was cut back by 3 bases and J by 1 base. This CDR3 has 14 amino acids. Germline V lookup: CDR1 MGHRA, CDR2 YSYEKL. This CDR3 reads CASSQVAGSYEQYF. The CDR3 nucleotides read TGCGCCAGCAGCCAGGTAGCGGGATCCTACGAGCAGTACTTC.

The rearrangement joins TRBV21-1 to TRBJ1-1; the table's D call, TRBD1, has no DNA check behind it. TRBV21-1 is listed as a pseudogene. This CDR3 contains 16 residues. CDR3 region: CASSPRNREVGTEAFF. The CDR3 DNA follows: TGTGCCAGCAGCCCGCGGAACAGGGAAGTGGGAACTGAAGCTTTCTTT.